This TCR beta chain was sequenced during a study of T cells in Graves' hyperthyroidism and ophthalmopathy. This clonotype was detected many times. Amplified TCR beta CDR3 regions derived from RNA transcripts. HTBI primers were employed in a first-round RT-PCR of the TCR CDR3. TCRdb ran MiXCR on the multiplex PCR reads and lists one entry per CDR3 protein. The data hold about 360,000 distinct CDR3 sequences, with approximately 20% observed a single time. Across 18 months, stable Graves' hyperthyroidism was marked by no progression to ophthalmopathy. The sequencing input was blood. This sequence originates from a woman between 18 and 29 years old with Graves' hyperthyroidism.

CDR3 DNA: TGTGCCAGCAGTTTGATACAGGGGCAGTATCAAGAGACCCAGTACTTC. Amino acids: CASSLIQGQYQETQYF. J is TRBJ2-5 and V is TRBV6-5; 7 positions agree with TRBD1. Germline CDR1 and CDR2: MNHEY and SVGAGI. The V gene end was trimmed by 4 bases and the J gene end by 2 bases; junction bases not matched to a gene: 10. This CDR3 is built from 16 residues.